This TCR beta chain was documented in a study of cytomegalovirus exposure and HLA in healthy donors. Findings and limits, study-wide: Roughly even sequencing depth across donors was the assumption behind the presence/absence analyses. An ancestry cluster, one associated with Asian ancestry, reportedly showed fewer N-insertions than the approximately 700-donor mean in a later analysis. Most observed TCR sequences were rare, whereas some public TCRs were detected in many donors.

It was with 60 Vbeta and 13 Jbeta primers that the PCR ran. Measured with immunoSEQ multiplex PCR; TCRdb has only the in-frame clones, and not every one. This table lists 38,000 or so clones. On this clone itself: The antigen is not known.

Participants comprised healthy donors of bone marrow. The CDR3 is 13 residues long. Trimming took off 2 bases at V and 8 bases at J, with 12 bases between the two ends. Per germline, CDR1 SGHDN and CDR2 FVKESK. The clonotype was recovered from a man under 40 in good health and CMV-seronegative. Sequenced sample: PBMCs. This rearrangement joins TRBV14 to TRBJ1-2, with D perhaps TRBD1 (6 bases). The CDR3 region is CASSQYQGRGYTF. CDR3 bases: TGTGCCAGCAGCCAATATCAGGGGCGCGGCTACACCTTC.